This TCR beta chain derives from a study of shared clonotypes between healthy human individuals. This CDR3 has 15 residues. Germline CDR1 SGHDT, CDR2 YYEEEE. V lost 5 bases, J lost 3 bases, and 18 bases lay in between. The repertoire was sequenced with immunoSEQ multiplex PCR; TCRdb's copy has only in-frame clones and lacks some. The sample contains roughly 2 million clones, approximately 94% of which appear only once. The clonotype originates from a man aged 18 to 35 in good health. J is TRBJ2-7 and V is TRBV5-6; tentative D call: TRBD1 (6 bases). The sequencing sample was made of naive CD4+ T cells sorted from blood. Subset: CD45RA+ positively selected. The CDR3 bases are TGTGCCAGCAGAAAAAGACAGGTCCAGAACTACGAGCAGTACTTC. Translation: CASRKRQVQNYEQYF.